This TCR beta chain was observed in a study of shared clonotypes between healthy human individuals. Findings and limits, study-wide: Researchers found naive subsets generally carried larger estimated richness than memory subsets. Lower generation probabilities were found for non-shared clonotypes than for those shared by all four donors.

This clone has more than one count but fewer than ten. Antigen: not known. Sequencing was performed with immunoSEQ multiplex PCR; in TCRdb, only in-frame clones are kept and a portion is missing. The data hold a few million clones, with over 85% observed a single time. Deletions cut 3 bases from V and 3 bases from J, with 12 bases between. Germline-derived CDR1 and CDR2 are MDHEN and SYDVKM. The CDR3 consists of 14 residues. The TCR comes from a man aged 18-30 years in good health. Some clones in this sample may be carry-over from other donors' samples. Sequencing was performed on naive CD4+ T cells from PBMCs. As to subset: CD45RA+ positively selected. The chain links TRBV28 to TRBJ2-7, with no clear D. CDR3 coding DNA: TGTGCCAGCAGTTTGCCGGGCGCCGTCTACGAGCAGTACTTC. Its translation is CASSLPGAVYEQYF.